The 15 T cell receptor beta chains in this list originate from one sample, sequenced in a study of blood T cell repertoires in COVID-19. Sequencing was performed with immunoSEQ multiplex PCR; in TCRdb, only in-frame clones are kept and a portion is missing. This table holds over 300,000 clones, approximately 84% found once. The sample taken for sequencing was PBMCs or T cells enriched from blood (not recorded which). Every receptor here comes from a woman between 18 and 29 years old who had recovered from COVID-19.

The rearrangement links TRBV28 to TRBJ1-1; possible D gene TRBD1, 6 bases. Germline V gives CDR1 MDHEN, CDR2 SYDVKM. Trimming took 6 bases from V and 1 from J, leaving 9 bases between them. This CDR3 spans 13 amino acids. The CDR3 is CASRRQANTEAFF. The CDR3 DNA reads as TGTGCCAGCAGACGACAGGCGAACACTGAAGCTTTCTTT.

This chain connects TRBV10-3 to TRBJ1-2; D may be TRBD1 (5 bases). The CDR3 spans 14 residues. Germline lookup yields CDR1 ENHRY and CDR2 SYGVKD. Trimming removed 2 bases from V and 2 bases from J, with 9 bases in between. The CDR3: CAISEGRANYGYTF. CDR3 nucleotide sequence: TGTGCCATCAGTGAGGGCAGGGCCAACTATGGCTACACCTTC.

V usage is TRBV28 and J usage is TRBJ2-5; 9 bases line up with TRBD2. This CDR3 comprises 17 residues. CDR1 is MDHEN, CDR2 SYDVKM, per germline. V lost 2 bases and J lost 0; bases outside the gene matches: 7. The CDR3 spells CASSLTRLAVYQETQYF. CDR3 coding DNA: TGTGCCAGCAGTTTAACTCGACTAGCGGTGTACCAAGAGACCCAGTACTTC.

This sequence joins TRBV30 and TRBJ1-3, with D tentatively TRBD1 (6 bases). V dropped 5 bases and J dropped 0 bases, with 8 bases sitting between them. Looked up from germline, CDR1 is GTSNPN and CDR2 is SVGIG (reference sequence). The CDR3 extends over 13 amino acids. CDR3 amino acids: CAWGGFSGNTIYF. The CDR3 nucleotides are TGTGCCTGGGGGGGCTTCTCTGGAAACACCATATATTTT.

A single count supports this clone. The V and J genes are TRBV6-5 and TRBJ2-7; no clear D. This CDR3 spans 14 amino acids. Germline V gene sequence: CDR1 MNHEY, CDR2 SVGAGI. The V and J ends lost 0 bases and 7 bases respectively, with 13 bases between them. The CDR3 reads CASSYSKSPREQYF. CDR3 DNA sequence: TGTGCCAGCAGTTACTCGAAATCGCCACGGGAGCAGTACTTC.

The genes are TRBV6-1 and TRBJ1-2; D may be TRBD1 (6 bases). CDR3 length: 13 amino acids. Germline V gene data show CDR1 as MNHNS and CDR2 as SASEGT. V lost 1 base and J lost 9, with 12 bases in between. DNA of the CDR3: TGTGCCAGCAGTGAAGGGTTCGGACAGAGCTACACCTTC. Translation: CASSEGFGQSYTF.

The chain is built from TRBV4-1 and TRBJ1-2, with D uncertain. In germline, CDR1 is MGHRA, CDR2 YSYEKL. The CDR3 has 14 amino acids. V lost 2 bases to trimming and J lost 5 bases, with 12 bases between them. CDR3 in amino acids: CASSQSLGWYGYTF. DNA of the CDR3: TGCGCCAGCAGCCAAAGCCTTGGTTGGTATGGCTACACCTTC.

Ten or more counts support this clone. The chain uses TRBV28 and TRBJ1-1; D is possibly TRBD1 (6 bases). V was trimmed by 1 base and J by 2 bases, leaving 8 bases between them. The CDR3 runs 14 residues. CDR1 is MDHEN, CDR2 SYDVKM, per germline. CDR3: CASSLSGVNTEAFF. CDR3 DNA sequence: TGTGCCAGCAGTTTATCAGGGGTTAACACTGAAGCTTTCTTT.

This clone has just one count. The rearrangement uses TRBV10-3 and TRBJ1-1, with 7 bases lining up with TRBD1. The germline V gene encodes CDR1 ENHRY and CDR2 SYGVKD. V lost 4 bases and J lost 4; bases outside the gene matches: 0. This CDR3 region has 12 residues. The CDR3 loop is CAISAGGTEAFF. CDR3 nucleotide sequence: TGTGCCATCAGTGCAGGGGGCACTGAAGCTTTCTTT.

This chain connects TRBV5-4 to TRBJ2-3, with 10 bases matching TRBD2. J was trimmed by 4 bases and V by 4 bases; bases with no gene match: 9. Germline loops: CDR1 SGHNT, CDR2 YYREEE (reference sequence). This CDR3 has 16 amino acids. Written as DNA, the CDR3 is TGTGCCAGCAGCACTTTAGCGGGAGGTTGGGCAGATACGCAGTATTTT. Translated: CASSTLAGGWADTQYF.

The chain has TRBV5-1 and TRBJ1-2, with D possibly TRBD1 on 5 matching bases. There are 12 residues in the CDR3. V lost 4 bases and J lost 6, with 10 bases in between. From germline, CDR1 is SGHRS and CDR2 YFSETQ. The CDR3 here is CASSGTGDGYTF. The DNA of the CDR3 is TGCGCCAGCAGCGGTACAGGAGATGGCTACACCTTC.

The chain combines TRBV29-1 with TRBJ1-2; TRBD1 is a possible D gene (5 bases). This CDR3 contains 13 residues. V was clipped by 2 bases and J by 5 bases, with 12 bases between them. In germline, CDR1 is SQVTM, CDR2 ANQGSEA. CDR3 protein: CSVERYRSYGYTF. CDR3 sequence (DNA): TGCAGCGTTGAAAGGTACAGGTCGTATGGCTACACCTTC.

The sample holds a few counts of this clone. The chain couples TRBV5-1 to TRBJ2-3, with 7 positions matching TRBD2. The CDR3 length is 15 residues. Looked up from germline, CDR1 is SGHRS and CDR2 is YFSETQ. V was pared by 5 bases and J by 4 bases, with 10 bases of the junction left unmatched. CDR3 protein: CASRRPERDADTQYF. CDR3 DNA: TGCGCCAGCAGGCGGCCGGAGCGGGACGCAGATACGCAGTATTTT.

The chain carries TRBV28 and TRBJ1-3; 8 bases agree with TRBD1. Germline-derived CDR1 and CDR2 are MDHEN and SYDVKM. Trimming took 6 bases from V and 4 from J; bases not matched to a gene: 11. The CDR3 is made up of 16 amino acids. For the CDR3, the DNA is TGTGCCAGCAGCCCGACAGGGGCAATTGGAGGAAACACCATATATTTT. As protein: CASSPTGAIGGNTIYF.

The chain links TRBV7-2 to TRBJ2-7; 10 bases align to TRBD2. This CDR3 comprises 15 residues. V lost 3 bases to trimming and J lost 4 bases; unmatched junction nucleotides: 6. Germline V CDR1 and CDR2: SGHTA, FQGNSA. The CDR3 is CASSFSGRFLYEQYF. CDR3 sequence (DNA): TGTGCCAGCAGCTTTAGCGGGAGGTTCTTATACGAGCAGTACTTC.